This T cell receptor beta chain was profiled in a study of early T cells in non-severe SARS-CoV-2 infection. Study as a whole: The study sequenced bulk RNA from unsorted whole blood, with chains unpaired.

Each cDNA molecule carried a unique molecular identifier. Via MiXCR, TCRdb re-called the 5' RACE reads, giving one row per CDR3 protein. The sample shows tens of thousands of distinct CDR3 sequences, under 8% of them seen only once. V lost 5 bases to trimming and J lost 1 base; unmatched junction nucleotides: 3. The CDR3 covers 15 residues. In germline, CDR1 is SGHNT, CDR2 YENEEA. Findings and caveats of the study: In VDJdb matching, anti-spike CD8 responses were favored while private and CD4 specificities went missing.

This clonotype was detected ten times or more. Its specificity is unknown. The sample taken for sequencing was whole blood. J is TRBJ2-5 and V is TRBV11-3, with 11 bases aligning to TRBD1. The sequence was obtained from an adult who was a healthcare worker with PCR-confirmed SARS-CoV-2 infection or an uninfected control (not recorded which). The CDR3 nucleotides read TGTGCCAGCAGCCTGGGGACAGGGGGCCAAGAGACCCAGTACTTC. This sequence encodes CASSLGTGGQETQYF.